The 19 T cell receptor beta chains reported below all come from one sample, sequenced in a study of blood T cell repertoires in COVID-19. Generated by immunoSEQ multiplex PCR, the TCRdb table keeps only in-frame clones and is missing some. The sample lists around 270,000 clones, about 87% seen once, with over 4% in the top ten. Sequenced sample: peripheral blood. These receptor sequences come from a man in his 60s who had recovered from COVID-19.

This clone was counted a single time. The J gene is TRBJ2-1, the V gene TRBV30; D is possibly TRBD1 (5 bases). CDR1 and CDR2 (germline): GTSNPN, SVGIG (reference sequence). V dropped 0 bases and J dropped 1 base, with 19 bases sitting between them. There are 18 residues in the CDR3. The chain's CDR3 is CAWSVGRAQWGSYNEQFF. The CDR3 DNA follows: TGTGCCTGGAGTGTAGGCAGGGCGCAGTGGGGATCCTACAATGAGCAGTTCTTC.

The gene calls are TRBV19 and TRBJ1-4; 9 bases match TRBD1. CDR1 and CDR2 from the germline V gene are LNHDA and SQIVND (reference sequence). The J segment lost 5 bases and the V segment lost 5 bases, leaving 3 bases of the junction unmatched. This CDR3 comprises 14 residues. The CDR3 DNA follows: TGTGCCAGTAGTCCGGGACAGGGAAATGAAAAACTGTTTTTT. The encoded protein is CASSPGQGNEKLFF.

The V call is TRBV18, the J call TRBJ2-7, with 8 bases matching TRBD1. The V gene's germline CDR1 is KGHSH and CDR2 LQKENI. The CDR3 length is 16 residues. V shed 0 bases and J 0 bases; nucleotides not matched to a gene: 4. The DNA of the CDR3 is TGTGCCAGCTCACCACCCGACAGGGGAGCCTCCTACGAGCAGTACTTC. This sequence encodes CASSPPDRGASYEQYF.

This rearrangement joins TRBV2 to TRBJ2-3, with 7 bases that match TRBD1. With 6 bases clipped from V and 2 bases from J, the junction kept 5 bases outside the gene matches. This CDR3 spans 14 amino acids. The V gene's germline CDR1 is SNHLY and CDR2 FYNNEI. The DNA for the CDR3 is TGTGCCAGCAGCGAGACAGGGATCACAGATACGCAGTATTTT. This translates into CASSETGITDTQYF.

Details on this clone: In the same sample, other DNA sequences code for this CDR3. The chain links TRBV4-1 to TRBJ2-1, with 8 bases identical to TRBD1. V dropped 1 base and J dropped 3; count of bases not matched to a gene: 2. CDR3 length equals 15 residues. The germline CDR1 and CDR2 sequences are MGHRA and YSYEKL. The CDR3 protein is CASSQVGTGYNEQFF. DNA for the CDR3: TGCGCCAGCAGCCAAGTCGGGACAGGCTACAATGAGCAGTTCTTC.

The V and J genes are TRBV19 and TRBJ2-5; 10 bases line up with TRBD1. The germline V gene has CDR1 LNHDA and CDR2 SQIVND (reference sequence). This CDR3 has 15 amino acids. Germline trimming cut 6 bases from V and 0 bases from J; bases unmatched to any gene: 4. The CDR3 is CASRGTGAYQETQYF. The CDR3 DNA follows: TGTGCCAGTAGGGGGACAGGGGCATACCAAGAGACCCAGTACTTC.

This clone came up a few times. CDR3 in DNA: TGTGCCAGTCAAAGGGGACAGAAAGCCTACGAGCAGTACTTC. It yields the protein CASQRGQKAYEQYF. The chain uses TRBV2 and TRBJ2-7, with 7 bases matching TRBD1. CDR1 SNHLY and CDR2 FYNNEI come from the germline V gene. V shed 9 bases and J 2 bases; nucleotides not matched to a gene: 10. The CDR3 length is 14 residues.

This clone came up a few times. The chain carries TRBV6-5 and TRBJ2-1; 7 nucleotides line up with TRBD1. In germline, CDR1 is MNHEY, CDR2 SVGAGI. The trim removed 7 bases at V and 6 bases at J, leaving 12 bases unmatched. The CDR3 has 15 residues. The CDR3 spells CASTSQGVPGNEQFF. The CDR3 DNA reads TGTGCCAGCACTAGTCAGGGGGTCCCCGGCAATGAGCAGTTCTTC.

This sequence joins TRBV6-2 or TRBV6-3 and TRBJ2-3; no firm D call. Between the trimmed V and J ends, which lost 3 bases and 0 bases, there was a span of 10 bases. Germline lookup yields CDR1 MNHEY and CDR2 SVGEGT. CDR3 length: 15 amino acids. The CDR3 DNA follows: TGTGCCAGCAGTTATGTAGTTATGAGCACAGATACGCAGTATTTT. It specifies CASSYVVMSTDTQYF.

The CDR3 is CASSIPGTGDEQYF. DNA for the CDR3: TGTGCCAGTAGTATTCCCGGGACAGGGGATGAGCAGTACTTC. The chain is built from TRBV19 and TRBJ2-7; the match to TRBD1 covers 10 bases. There are 14 residues in the CDR3. Germline V gene lookup returns CDR1 LNHDA and CDR2 SQIVND (reference sequence). Trimming removed 3 bases from V and 7 bases from J; junction bases left unmatched: 6.

In its sample, this clone was seen once. The CDR3 protein is CASSKESGDYCSYEQYF. For the CDR3, the DNA is TGTGCCAGCAGCAAAGAGTCAGGAGACTATTGCTCCTACGAGCAGTACTTC. This chain uses TRBV21-1 with TRBJ2-7; the D call in the table, TRBD2, was not verified against the DNA. TRBV21-1 is marked as a pseudogene. This CDR3 region has 17 residues.

J is TRBJ1-5 and V is TRBV4-1, with D possibly TRBD1 on 5 matching bases. CDR3 length: 15 residues. From germline, CDR1 is MGHRA and CDR2 YSYEKL. V dropped 1 base and J dropped 7 bases, with 14 bases sitting between them. CDR3 loop: CASSQGGLKRQPQHF. CDR3 nucleotides: TGCGCCAGCAGCCAAGGGGGACTTAAGAGGCAGCCCCAGCATTTT.

The CDR3 loop is CSVEVAVGGRSGYTF. Here the CDR3 DNA reads TGCAGCGTTGAAGTGGCAGTGGGGGGTAGATCGGGCTACACCTTC. The V gene is TRBV29-1, the J gene TRBJ1-2, with D possibly TRBD1 on 5 matching bases. Trimming stripped 1 base from V and 8 bases from J, with 20 bases between. CDR1 is SQVTM, CDR2 ANQGSEA, per germline. The CDR3 is made up of 15 amino acids.

V and J are TRBV3-1 (or the pseudogene TRBV3-2) and TRBJ2-5; D possibly corresponds to TRBD1 (5 bases). V lost 0 bases to trimming and J lost 5 bases, with 13 bases between them. The CDR3 is 15 amino acids. Germline-derived CDR1 and CDR2 are LGHDT and YNNKEL (reference sequence). CDR3 loop: CASSQEKRQLETQYF. The CDR3 coding sequence is TGTGCCAGCAGCCAAGAAAAGAGACAGCTTGAGACCCAGTACTTC.

The chain combines TRBV30 with TRBJ2-7; D is possibly TRBD1 (5 bases). V lost 5 bases and J 4 bases, leaving 15 bases between the germline ends. Germline V CDR1 and CDR2: GTSNPN, SVGIG (reference sequence). The CDR3 is 13 residues long. CDR3 coding DNA: TGTGCCTGGGCCGTCAGGGTGGGTTACGAGCAGTACTTC. As protein: CAWAVRVGYEQYF. The whole variable domain, filled in from reference TRBV30 and TRBJ2-7, reads SQTIHQWPATLVQPVGSPLSLECTVEGTSNPNLYWYRQAAGRGLQLLFYSVGIGQISSEVPQNLSASRPQDRQFILSSKKLLLSDSGFYLCAWAVRVGYEQYFGPGTRLTVT.

In the case of this clone: This sample includes further DNA sequences coding for the same CDR3. The chain couples TRBV19 to TRBJ1-3, with D perhaps matching TRBD1 (5 bases). The length of the CDR3 is 15 residues. From germline, CDR1 is LNHDA and CDR2 SQIVND (reference sequence). Trimming shortened V by 1 base and J by 0 bases, and 7 bases separated the two germline ends. The CDR3 coding sequence is TGTGCCAGTAGTATAGGGGGCAGCTCTGGAAACACCATATATTTT. This translates into CASSIGGSSGNTIYF.

This chain joins TRBV4-1 and TRBJ2-7; TRBD2 might be the D (5 bases). The V and J ends lost 0 bases and 5 bases respectively, with 11 bases between them. CDR1 is MGHRA, CDR2 YSYEKL, per germline. This CDR3 contains 14 residues. CDR3 bases: TGCGCCAGCAGCCAAGATCGAGGGAACCACGAGCAGTACTTC. Residues: CASSQDRGNHEQYF.

The chain recombines TRBV3-1 (or the pseudogene TRBV3-2) with TRBJ2-3; TRBD2 agrees at 9 bases. Germline CDR1 is LGHDT and CDR2 is YNNKEL (reference sequence). The CDR3 runs 17 residues. Trimming at V came to 4 bases and at J to 7 bases, leaving 15 bases not matched to a gene. The CDR3 region is CASSPTLGAGGFNTQYF. DNA of the CDR3: TGTGCCAGCAGCCCTACCTTAGGAGCGGGGGGCTTCAATACGCAGTATTTT.

The chain joins TRBV5-4 to TRBJ2-3; tentative D call: TRBD1 (6 bases). CDR1 SGHNT and CDR2 YYREEE come from the germline V gene (reference sequence). The CDR3 consists of 14 residues. Trimming took off 6 bases at V and 3 bases at J, with 14 bases between the two ends. DNA of the CDR3: TGTGCCAGCACCAGAGGGGGATTGACAGATACGCAGTATTTT. Its translation is CASTRGGLTDTQYF.